Shown below are 23 T cell receptor beta chains from a single sample sequenced in a study of blood T cell repertoires in COVID-19. Generated by immunoSEQ multiplex PCR, the TCRdb table keeps only in-frame clones and is missing some. The sample has about 300,000 clones, roughly 90% seen once; the top ten hold 6.8%. Material for sequencing was peripheral blood. The receptors originated from a woman between 25 and 40 years old with COVID-19, enrolled during active disease.

Here the CDR3 reads CASSFQGYGYTF. The DNA for the CDR3 is TGTGCCAGCAGTTTCCAGGGTTACGGCTACACCTTC. This chain joins TRBV28 and TRBJ1-2; D possibly corresponds to TRBD1 (5 bases). The ends were cut back, 3 bases at V and 8 bases at J, with 10 bases in the middle. The length of the CDR3 is 12 residues. Looked up from germline, CDR1 is MDHEN and CDR2 is SYDVKM.

This clone was seen just once. CDR3 in DNA: TGTGCCAGCAGTTTACTTAAACCACGGGACACCGGGGAGCTGTTTTTT. Translating it yields CASSLLKPRDTGELFF. This chain joins TRBV6-6 and TRBJ2-2, with D unclear. This CDR3 comprises 16 residues. The germline CDR1 and CDR2 sequences are MNHNY and SVGAGI (reference sequence). Trimming pared 4 bases from V and 3 bases from J, leaving 15 bases between.

The chain recombines TRBV28 with TRBJ2-1; perhaps TRBD1 as D (5 bases). This CDR3 is built from 13 residues. The V and J ends lost 5 bases and 9 bases respectively, with 14 bases between them. Germline V gene sequence: CDR1 MDHEN, CDR2 SYDVKM. CDR3 loop: CASSTYRYFEQFF. The CDR3 nucleotides read TGTGCCAGCAGTACATACAGGTATTTTGAGCAGTTCTTC.

V and J are TRBV2 and TRBJ1-6; TRBD1 agrees at 7 bases. Germline assignment: CDR1 SNHLY and CDR2 FYNNEI. The trim removed 4 bases at V and 7 bases at J, leaving 7 bases unmatched. The CDR3 covers 15 residues. CDR3 sequence reads: CASSALGTVNSPLHF. As DNA, the CDR3 is TGTGCCAGCAGTGCCCTCGGGACAGTAAATTCACCCCTCCACTTT.

This clone was counted a few times. The V call is TRBV19, the J call TRBJ1-5; maybe TRBD1 (6 bases). The CDR3 is made up of 13 amino acids. Between the trimmed V and J ends, which lost 4 bases and 9 bases, there was a span of 13 bases. Germline values: CDR1 LNHDA, CDR2 SQIVND (reference sequence). In DNA form, the CDR3 reads TGTGCCAGTAGTAAGGGGGATGTGGGGCCCCAGCATTTT. Amino acid sequence: CASSKGDVGPQHF. The variable domain in full, with the rest retrieved from reference TRBV19 and TRBJ1-5, is DGGITQSPKYLFRKEGQNVTLSCEQNLNHDAMYWYRQDPGQGLRLIYYSQIVNDFQKGDIAEGYSVSREKKESFPLTVTSAQKNPTAFYLCASSKGDVGPQHFGDGTRLSIL.

The rearrangement links TRBV2 to TRBJ2-5, with D maybe TRBD1 (6 bases). This CDR3 is built from 16 residues. V was shortened by 8 bases and J by 5 bases, with 24 bases between the two germline ends. Germline CDR1 SNHLY, CDR2 FYNNEI. The CDR3, as DNA: TGTGCCAGCCAAACCACTTGGACCGGGACAAAGGAGACCCAGTACTTC. Its protein is CASQTTWTGTKETQYF. The full variable domain, with the rest looked up from reference TRBV2 and TRBJ2-5, is EPEVTQTPSHQVTQMGQEVILRCVPISNHLYFYWYRQILGQKVEFLVSFYNNEISEKSEIFDDQFSVERPDGSNFTLKIRSTKLEDSAMYFCASQTTWTGTKETQYFGPGTRLLVL.

The chain recombines TRBV23-1 with TRBJ2-7, with D possibly TRBD2 on 5 matching bases. TRBV23-1 is an ORF for which the function is uncertain. Trimming pared 4 bases from V and 7 bases from J, leaving 11 bases between. This CDR3 is built from 12 residues. The CDR3 DNA reads TGCGCCAGCAGTCTGTACGGGGATGAGCAGTACTTC. The encoded protein is CASSLYGDEQYF.

Regarding this clone: A much bigger clone sits one base away, suggesting this may be a read error. The J gene is TRBJ2-2, the V gene TRBV30; possible D gene TRBD1, 5 bases. Germline V lookup: CDR1 GTSNPN, CDR2 SVGIG (reference sequence). V gave up 2 bases and J gave up 3 bases, with 7 bases separating them. The CDR3 is made up of 13 amino acids. As DNA, the CDR3 is TGTGCCTGGAGTAGCAGGGACACCGGGGAGCTGTTTTTT. This sequence encodes CAWSSRDTGELFF.

The chain links TRBV4-1 to TRBJ1-5, with 9 bases matching TRBD1. With V trimmed by 0 bases and J by 3 bases, 6 bases remained unmatched. CDR3 length: 17 residues. CDR1 and CDR2 from the germline V gene are MGHRA and YSYEKL. The CDR3 protein is CASSQEDRGGPNQPQHF. In nucleotides, the CDR3 is TGCGCCAGCAGCCAAGAGGACAGGGGAGGCCCCAATCAGCCCCAGCATTTT.

The rearrangement uses TRBV20-1 and TRBJ2-2; no definite D call. Between the trimmed V and J ends, which lost 5 bases and 2 bases, there was a span of 12 bases. CDR3 length: 14 amino acids. Germline V gene sequence: CDR1 DFQATT, CDR2 SNEGSKA (reference sequence). The CDR3 reads CSARETSNTGELFF. DNA for the CDR3: TGCAGTGCTCGTGAGACAAGCAACACCGGGGAGCTGTTTTTT.

J is TRBJ1-2 and V is TRBV2, with 8 bases fitting TRBD1. Germline V CDR1 and CDR2: SNHLY, FYNNEI. V lost 6 bases and J lost 4; bases outside the gene matches: 4. The CDR3 is 13 residues long. In DNA, the CDR3 is TGTGCCAGCAGCGTACAGGGGGGCTATGGCTACACCTTC. Protein sequence: CASSVQGGYGYTF. The complete variable domain, with remaining parts taken from reference TRBV2 and TRBJ1-2, reads EPEVTQTPSHQVTQMGQEVILRCVPISNHLYFYWYRQILGQKVEFLVSFYNNEISEKSEIFDDQFSVERPDGSNFTLKIRSTKLEDSAMYFCASSVQGGYGYTFGSGTRLTVV.

The chain links TRBV6-5 to TRBJ2-7; 9 bases are a match to TRBD1. V lost 4 bases and J lost 6; bases outside the gene matches: 10. This CDR3 has 15 amino acids. Germline V CDR1 and CDR2: MNHEY, SVGAGI. CDR3 loop: CASSFYGTGKSEQYF. DNA of the CDR3: TGTGCCAGCAGTTTCTACGGGACAGGGAAATCCGAGCAGTACTTC.

This clone appeared a few times. This chain uses TRBV5-1 with TRBJ2-2, with D possibly TRBD1 on 6 matching bases. With 2 bases removed from V and 0 bases from J, the gap between germline ends came to 17 bases. This CDR3 comprises 18 residues. Germline V CDR1 and CDR2: SGHRS, YFSETQ. The CDR3 nucleotides are TGCGCCAGCAGCTTAGGGGGTACAGCTTCTCCGAACACCGGGGAGCTGTTTTTT. This sequence encodes CASSLGGTASPNTGELFF.

The chain carries TRBV6-6 and TRBJ1-2, with 7 bases matching TRBD1. CDR3 size: 16 residues. V lost 6 bases to trimming and J lost 1 base; unmatched junction nucleotides: 11. Germline CDR1 is MNHNY and CDR2 is SVGAGI (reference sequence). The CDR3 coding sequence is TGTGCCAGCAGCCCAACCGGGACAGAATATAACTATGGCTACACCTTC. Amino acid sequence: CASSPTGTEYNYGYTF.

V usage is TRBV5-1 and J usage is TRBJ2-5; 7 bases are a match to TRBD1. The CDR3 covers 16 residues. Germline CDR1 is SGHRS and CDR2 is YFSETQ. V shed 4 bases and J 3 bases; nucleotides not matched to a gene: 12. CDR3 sequence reads: CASSTRTGVKEETQYF. CDR3 sequence (DNA): TGCGCCAGCAGCACCCGGACAGGAGTAAAGGAAGAGACCCAGTACTTC.

The V gene is TRBV15, the J gene TRBJ2-2, with D perhaps TRBD1 (7 bases). V was clipped by 5 bases and J by 6 bases, with 13 bases between them. Germline V lookup: CDR1 LNHNV, CDR2 YYDKDF (reference sequence). This CDR3 spans 14 amino acids. The CDR3 is CATSDRRGAGELFF. In DNA form, the CDR3 reads TGTGCCACCAGCGATCGCAGGGGGGCCGGGGAGCTGTTTTTT.

J is TRBJ2-7 and V is TRBV10-3; D perhaps matches TRBD1 (7 bases). The germline gives CDR1 ENHRY, CDR2 SYGVKD. V lost 5 bases and J lost 7, with 24 bases in between. The CDR3 contains 16 residues. The CDR3: CAISKTGTRGGGEQYF. Written as DNA, the CDR3 is TGTGCCATCAGTAAGACAGGGACAAGGGGAGGAGGGGAGCAGTACTTC.

The rearrangement joins TRBV18 to TRBJ1-4; the D gene is possibly TRBD1 (6 bases). The germline V gene has CDR1 KGHSH and CDR2 LQKENI. Trimming pared 3 bases from V and 2 bases from J, leaving 22 bases between. CDR3 size: 19 residues. The CDR3 spells CASSPRLTNTGSTNEKLFF. CDR3 nucleotide sequence: TGTGCCAGCTCACCGCGTTTAACTAATACAGGGTCGACTAATGAAAAACTGTTTTTT.

The J gene is TRBJ2-7, the V gene TRBV2; 9 bases are shared with TRBD1. Germline CDR1 reads SNHLY; CDR2 reads FYNNEI. There are 14 residues in the CDR3. V trimming: 7 bases; J trimming: 3 bases; junction bases outside the gene matches: 7. The CDR3 here is CASTEGTGIYEQYF. The CDR3 DNA sequence: TGTGCCAGCACGGAAGGGACAGGGATCTACGAGCAGTACTTC.

This clone was seen once. The CDR3 sequence: CASSLADTRYGYTF. The CDR3, as DNA: TGTGCCAGCAGCTTAGCGGACACCCGCTATGGCTACACCTTC. The gene calls are TRBV7-8 and TRBJ1-2; TRBD1 might be the D (5 bases). The V gene's germline CDR1 is SGHVS and CDR2 FQNEAQ. The V gene lost 0 bases and the J gene lost 4 bases, with 9 bases spanning the gap. The CDR3 loop spans 14 amino acids.

This clone was detected only once. This chain links TRBV11-2 with TRBJ2-7; 8 bases match TRBD1. CDR1 is SGHAT and CDR2 is FQNNGV in the germline V gene. The CDR3 runs 13 residues. Trimming at V came to 6 bases and at J to 6 bases, leaving 7 bases not matched to a gene. The DNA of the CDR3 is TGTGCCAGCAGACGTGGACAGGGAACCGAGCAGTACTTC. It is translated as CASRRGQGTEQYF.

V and J are TRBV6-1 and TRBJ1-1; 9 bases line up with TRBD1. Germline CDR1 MNHNS, CDR2 SASEGT. The J segment lost 0 bases and the V segment lost 4 bases, leaving 6 bases of the junction unmatched. This CDR3 spans 16 amino acids. Here the CDR3 DNA reads TGTGCCAGCAGTGGTGGACAGGGGAGGATGAACACTGAAGCTTTCTTT. Its translation: CASSGGQGRMNTEAFF.

The V and J genes are TRBV9 and TRBJ1-2; D is perhaps TRBD1 (5 bases). Germline V gene sequence: CDR1 SGDLS, CDR2 YYNGEE. The V end was cut by 3 bases, the J end by 2 bases, with 14 bases between. The CDR3 is 15 amino acids. This CDR3 reads CASSGVEGANYGYTF. CDR3 nucleotide sequence: TGTGCCAGCAGCGGAGTTGAAGGGGCGAACTATGGCTACACCTTC.